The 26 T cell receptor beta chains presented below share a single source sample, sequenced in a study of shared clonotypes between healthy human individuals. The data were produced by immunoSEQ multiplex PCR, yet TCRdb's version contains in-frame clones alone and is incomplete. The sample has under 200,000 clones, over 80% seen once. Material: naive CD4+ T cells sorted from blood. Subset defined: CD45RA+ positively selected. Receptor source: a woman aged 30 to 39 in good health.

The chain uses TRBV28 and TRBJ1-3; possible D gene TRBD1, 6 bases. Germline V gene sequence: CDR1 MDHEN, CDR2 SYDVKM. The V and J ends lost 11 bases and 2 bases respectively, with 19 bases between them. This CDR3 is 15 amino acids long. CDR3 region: CAGGRGGTAGNTIYF. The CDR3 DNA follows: TGTGCCGGTGGGAGGGGGGGTACAGCTGGAAACACCATATATTTT.

The CDR3 bases are TGTGCCAGCAGCCCTCTGCGACTAGCGGGAGAAATCCCAGAGACCCAGTACTTC. This gives the protein CASSPLRLAGEIPETQYF. The chain links TRBV11-2 to TRBJ2-5, with 12 bases aligning to TRBD2. The CDR3 runs to 18 residues. J gave up 4 bases and V 5 bases, and 14 bases lay outside the gene matches. The germline CDR1 and CDR2 sequences are SGHAT and FQNNGV.

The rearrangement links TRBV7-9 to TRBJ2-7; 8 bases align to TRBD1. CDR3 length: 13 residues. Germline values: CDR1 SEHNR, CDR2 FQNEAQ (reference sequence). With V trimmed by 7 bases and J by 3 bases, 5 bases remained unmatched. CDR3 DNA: TGTGCCAGCACCCGGACAGGGAACTACGAGCAGTACTTC. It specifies CASTRTGNYEQYF.

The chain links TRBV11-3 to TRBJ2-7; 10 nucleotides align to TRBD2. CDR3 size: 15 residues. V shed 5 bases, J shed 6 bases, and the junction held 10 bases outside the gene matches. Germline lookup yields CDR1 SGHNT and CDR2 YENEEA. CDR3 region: CASSGGLAVFSEQYF. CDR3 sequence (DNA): TGTGCCAGCAGCGGAGGACTAGCGGTTTTTAGCGAGCAGTACTTC.

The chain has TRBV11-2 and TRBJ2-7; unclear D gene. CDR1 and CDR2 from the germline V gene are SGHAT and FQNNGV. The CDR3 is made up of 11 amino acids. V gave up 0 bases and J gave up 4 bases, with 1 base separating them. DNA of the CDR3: TGTGCCAGCAGCTTAGAGTACGAGCAGTACTTC. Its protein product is CASSLEYEQYF.

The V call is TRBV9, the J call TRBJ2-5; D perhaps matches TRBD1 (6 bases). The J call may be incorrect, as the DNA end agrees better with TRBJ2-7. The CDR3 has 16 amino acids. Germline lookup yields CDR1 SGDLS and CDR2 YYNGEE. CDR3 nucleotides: TGTGCCAGCAGCTCGGGCCTGCAGGGGAGCCGGGACGAGCAGTACTTC. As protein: CASSSGLQGSRDEQYF.

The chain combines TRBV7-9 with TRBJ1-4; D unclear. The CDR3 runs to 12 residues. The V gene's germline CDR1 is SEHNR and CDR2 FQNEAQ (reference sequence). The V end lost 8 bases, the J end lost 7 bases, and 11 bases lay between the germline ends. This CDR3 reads CASGRGREKLFF. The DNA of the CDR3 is TGTGCCAGCGGGAGAGGACGTGAAAAACTGTTTTTT. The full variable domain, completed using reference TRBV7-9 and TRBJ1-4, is DTGVSQNPRHKITKRGQNVTFRCDPISEHNRLYWYRQTLGQGPEFLTYFQNEAQLEKSRLLSDRFSAERPKGSFSTLEIQRTEQGDSAMYLCASGRGREKLFFGSGTQLSVL.

CDR3: CASSQDRTGGGTQYF. The CDR3, as DNA: TGCGCCAGCAGCCAAGACCGAACAGGGGGCGGGACCCAGTACTTC. The gene calls are TRBV4-1 and TRBJ2-5, with 9 bases lining up with TRBD1. The germline V gene has CDR1 MGHRA and CDR2 YSYEKL. V gave up 0 bases and J gave up 7 bases; unmatched junction bases: 6. This CDR3 is built from 15 residues.

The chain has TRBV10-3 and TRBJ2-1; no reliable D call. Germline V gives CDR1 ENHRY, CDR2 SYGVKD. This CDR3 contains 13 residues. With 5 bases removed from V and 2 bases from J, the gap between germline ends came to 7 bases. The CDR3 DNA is TGTGCCATCAGTTCACAACCCTACAATGAGCAGTTCTTC. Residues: CAISSQPYNEQFF.

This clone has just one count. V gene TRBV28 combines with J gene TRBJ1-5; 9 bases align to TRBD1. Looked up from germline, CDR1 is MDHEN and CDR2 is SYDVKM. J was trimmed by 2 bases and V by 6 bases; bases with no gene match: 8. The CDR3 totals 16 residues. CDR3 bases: TGTGCCAGCAGGCAGGTCTGGGACAGGGGCAATCAGCCCCAGCATTTT. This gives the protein CASRQVWDRGNQPQHF. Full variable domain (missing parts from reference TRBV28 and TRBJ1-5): DVKVTQSSRYLVKRTGEKVFLECVQDMDHENMFWYRQDPGLGLRLIYFSYDVKMKEKGDIPEGYSVSREKKERFSLILESASTNQTSMYLCASRQVWDRGNQPQHFGDGTRLSIL.

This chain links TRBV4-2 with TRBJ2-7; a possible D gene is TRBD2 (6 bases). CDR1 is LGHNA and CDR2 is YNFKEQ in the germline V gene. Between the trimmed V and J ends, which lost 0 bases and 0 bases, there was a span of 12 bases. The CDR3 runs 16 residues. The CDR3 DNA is TGTGCCAGCAGCCAAGATTTGGGGAGGCTCTCCTACGAGCAGTACTTC. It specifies CASSQDLGRLSYEQYF.

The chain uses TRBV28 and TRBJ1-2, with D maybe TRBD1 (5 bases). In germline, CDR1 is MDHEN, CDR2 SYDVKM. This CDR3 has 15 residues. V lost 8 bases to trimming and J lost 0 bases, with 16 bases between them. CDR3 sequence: CASGLRATTNYGYTF. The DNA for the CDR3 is TGTGCCAGCGGCCTCAGGGCAACCACTAACTATGGCTACACCTTC.

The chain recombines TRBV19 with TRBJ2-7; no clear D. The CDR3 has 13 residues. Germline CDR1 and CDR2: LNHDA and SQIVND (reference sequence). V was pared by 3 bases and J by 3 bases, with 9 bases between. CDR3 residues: CASSIPGRYEQYF. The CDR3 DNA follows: TGTGCCAGTAGTATTCCCGGACGCTACGAGCAGTACTTC.

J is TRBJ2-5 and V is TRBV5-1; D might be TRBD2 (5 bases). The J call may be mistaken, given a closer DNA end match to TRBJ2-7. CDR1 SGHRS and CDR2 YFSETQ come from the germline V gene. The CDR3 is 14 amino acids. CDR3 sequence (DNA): TGCGCCAGCAGCTCCGGCGGAGCGGCCTACGAGCAGTACTTC. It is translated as CASSSGGAAYEQYF.

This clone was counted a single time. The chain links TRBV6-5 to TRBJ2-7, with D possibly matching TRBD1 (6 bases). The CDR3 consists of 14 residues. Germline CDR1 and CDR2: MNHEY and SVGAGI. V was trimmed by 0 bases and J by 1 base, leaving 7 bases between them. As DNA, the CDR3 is TGTGCCAGCAGTTACTCGGACAGTTCCTACGAGCAGTACTTC. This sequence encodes CASSYSDSSYEQYF.

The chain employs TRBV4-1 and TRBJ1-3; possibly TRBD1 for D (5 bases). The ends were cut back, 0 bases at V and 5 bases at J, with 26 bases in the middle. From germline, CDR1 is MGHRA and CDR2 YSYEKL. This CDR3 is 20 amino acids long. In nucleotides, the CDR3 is TGCGCCAGCAGCCAAGAGGTGGGGTGGGGCCTGCCGGGTTTCAGAAACACCATATATTTT. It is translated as CASSQEVGWGLPGFRNTIYF.

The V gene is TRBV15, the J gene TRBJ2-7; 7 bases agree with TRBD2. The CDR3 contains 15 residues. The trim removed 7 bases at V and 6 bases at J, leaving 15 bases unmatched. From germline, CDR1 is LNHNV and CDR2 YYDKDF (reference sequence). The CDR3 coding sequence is TGTGCCACCACCGAGACAGTTGCGGCGGGAGCCGAGCAGTACTTC. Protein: CATTETVAAGAEQYF.

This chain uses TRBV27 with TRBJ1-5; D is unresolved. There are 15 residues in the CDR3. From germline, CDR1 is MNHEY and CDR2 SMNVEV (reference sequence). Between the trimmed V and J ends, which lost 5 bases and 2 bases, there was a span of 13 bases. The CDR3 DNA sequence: TGTGCCAGCAGTGTTGCAGGACCCGGCAATCAGCCCCAGCATTTT. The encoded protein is CASSVAGPGNQPQHF.

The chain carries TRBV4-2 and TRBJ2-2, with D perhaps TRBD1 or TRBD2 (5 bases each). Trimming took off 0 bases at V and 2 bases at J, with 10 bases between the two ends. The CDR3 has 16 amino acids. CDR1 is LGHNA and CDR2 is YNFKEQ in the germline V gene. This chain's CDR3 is CASSQEIGDNTGELFF. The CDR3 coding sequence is TGTGCCAGCAGCCAAGAGATAGGGGACAACACCGGGGAGCTGTTTTTT.

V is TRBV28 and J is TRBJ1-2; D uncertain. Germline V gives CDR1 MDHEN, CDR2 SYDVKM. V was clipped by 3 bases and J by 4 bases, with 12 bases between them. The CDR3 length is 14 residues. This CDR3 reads CASSFGRPSYGYTF. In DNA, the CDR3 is TGTGCCAGCAGTTTTGGGAGGCCATCCTATGGCTACACCTTC.

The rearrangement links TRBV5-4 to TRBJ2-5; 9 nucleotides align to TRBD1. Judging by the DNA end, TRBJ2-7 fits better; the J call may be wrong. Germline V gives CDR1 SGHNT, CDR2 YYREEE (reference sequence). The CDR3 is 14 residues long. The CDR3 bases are TGTGCCAGCAGCCAACGGGACAGGGTCTACGAGCAGTACTTC. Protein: CASSQRDRVYEQYF.

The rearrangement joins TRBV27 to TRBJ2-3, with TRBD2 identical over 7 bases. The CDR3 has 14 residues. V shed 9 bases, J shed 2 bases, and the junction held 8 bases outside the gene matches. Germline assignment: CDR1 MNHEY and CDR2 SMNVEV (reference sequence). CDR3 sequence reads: CASRREGYTDTQYF. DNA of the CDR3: TGTGCCAGTCGAAGGGAGGGATACACAGATACGCAGTATTTT.

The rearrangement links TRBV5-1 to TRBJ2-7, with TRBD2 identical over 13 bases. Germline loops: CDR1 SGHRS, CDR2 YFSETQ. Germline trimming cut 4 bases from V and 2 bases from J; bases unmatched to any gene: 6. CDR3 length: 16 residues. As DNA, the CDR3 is TGCGCCAGCAGCCTCGGACTAGCGGGAGAGACCTACGAGCAGTACTTC. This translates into CASSLGLAGETYEQYF.

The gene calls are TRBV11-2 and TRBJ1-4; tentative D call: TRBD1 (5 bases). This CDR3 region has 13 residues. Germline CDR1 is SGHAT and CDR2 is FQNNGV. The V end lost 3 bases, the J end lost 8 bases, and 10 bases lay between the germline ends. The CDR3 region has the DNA TGTGCCAGCAGCTTGGGGCTATTGGAAAAACTGTTTTTT. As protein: CASSLGLLEKLFF. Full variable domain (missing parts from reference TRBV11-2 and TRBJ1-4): EAGVAQSPRYKIIEKRQSVAFWCNPISGHATLYWYQQILGQGPKLLIQFQNNGVVDDSQLPKDRFSAERLKGVDSTLKIQPAKLEDSAVYLCASSLGLLEKLFFGSGTQLSVL.

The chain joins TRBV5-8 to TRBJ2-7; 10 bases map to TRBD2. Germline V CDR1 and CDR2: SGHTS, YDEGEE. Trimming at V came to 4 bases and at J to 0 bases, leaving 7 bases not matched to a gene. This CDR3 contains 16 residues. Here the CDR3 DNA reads TGTGCCAGCAGCCAACGAGGGACTAGCGACTCCTACGAGCAGTACTTC. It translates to CASSQRGTSDSYEQYF.

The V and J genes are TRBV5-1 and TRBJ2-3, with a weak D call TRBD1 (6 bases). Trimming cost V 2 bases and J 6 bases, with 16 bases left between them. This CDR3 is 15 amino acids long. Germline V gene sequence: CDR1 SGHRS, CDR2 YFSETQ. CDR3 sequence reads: CASSFTGSRADTQYF. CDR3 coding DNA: TGCGCCAGCAGCTTCACAGGGTCTCGGGCGGATACGCAGTATTTT.